A single sample is the source of the 23 T cell receptor beta chains below, sequenced in a study of blood T cell repertoires in COVID-19. The protocol was immunoSEQ multiplex PCR, while the TCRdb copy is restricted to in-frame clones and leaves out a portion. Of about 260,000 clones in the sample, around 90% were seen once. The sequencing sample was made of peripheral blood. The receptors here all came from a woman aged 55-70 years with COVID-19, enrolled during active disease.

The chain carries TRBV15 and TRBJ2-7; D is undetermined. The CDR3 length is 15 residues. The germline CDR1 and CDR2 sequences are LNHNV and YYDKDF (reference sequence). The V end lost 0 bases, the J end lost 2 bases, and 11 bases lay between the germline ends. The DNA of the CDR3 is TGTGCCACCAGCAGAGAGTCAGGTACAGCCTACGAGCAGTACTTC. Amino acid sequence: CATSRESGTAYEQYF.

This chain connects TRBV6-2 or TRBV6-3 to TRBJ2-7; D is unresolved. V was shortened by 2 bases and J by 5 bases, with 10 bases between the two germline ends. CDR3 length equals 13 residues. Looked up from germline, CDR1 is MNHEY and CDR2 is SVGEGT. CDR3 region: CASSYDWFHEQYF. The DNA of the CDR3 is TGTGCCAGCAGTTACGACTGGTTCCACGAGCAGTACTTC.

The rearrangement uses TRBV7-3 and TRBJ2-2; D possibly corresponds to TRBD2 (6 bases). Germline-derived CDR1 and CDR2 are SGHTA and FQGTGA. V was pared by 4 bases and J by 6 bases, with 18 bases between. The CDR3 is 16 residues long. The CDR3 is CASSSFPGVGAGELFF. In nucleotides, the CDR3 is TGTGCCAGCAGCTCCTTTCCGGGAGTTGGGGCCGGGGAGCTGTTTTTT.

The DNA of the CDR3 is TGTGCCACCAGCAGAGGTCGAGCGGGAGCCCCCTCCTACAATGAGCAGTTCTTC. Encoded protein: CATSRGRAGAPSYNEQFF. V usage is TRBV15 and J usage is TRBJ2-1; 8 bases match TRBD2. The CDR3 extends over 18 amino acids. The V segment lost 1 base and the J segment 0 bases; nucleotides outside the gene matches: 8. Germline V lookup: CDR1 LNHNV, CDR2 YYDKDF (reference sequence).

The V gene is TRBV20-1, the J gene TRBJ1-5, with 8 bases identical to TRBD1. The V and J ends lost 3 bases and 7 bases, in that order; junction bases with no gene match: 8. Germline V CDR1 and CDR2: DFQATT, SNEGSKA (reference sequence). This CDR3 region has 14 residues. This chain's CDR3 is CSASGRGQGQPQHF. The DNA of the CDR3 is TGCAGTGCTAGTGGGCGTGGACAGGGCCAGCCCCAGCATTTT.

The J gene is TRBJ2-1, the V gene TRBV24-1; 11 bases agree with TRBD2. This CDR3 has 16 amino acids. Germline V lookup: CDR1 KGHDR, CDR2 SFDVKD. Trimming cost V 1 base and J 4 bases; bases outside gene matches: 2. CDR3 protein: CATSDFGTSGYNEQFF. The CDR3 DNA reads TGTGCCACCAGTGATTTCGGGACTAGCGGTTACAATGAGCAGTTCTTC.

The chain uses TRBV2 and TRBJ2-7, with 7 bases aligning to TRBD1. The CDR3 length is 16 residues. Germline loops: CDR1 SNHLY, CDR2 FYNNEI. CDR3 coding DNA: TGTGCAGCGACAGGGTCCCCACCAAGGCGCTCCTACGAGCAGTACTTC. Translation gives CAATGSPPRRSYEQYF.

The CDR3 is CASYPDTGSKQYF. CDR3 nucleotides: TGTGCCTCTTACCCCGATACAGGGAGCAAGCAGTACTTC. The chain is built from TRBV30 and TRBJ2-7; D is perhaps TRBD1 (6 bases). V shed 7 bases and J shed 8 bases, with 21 bases lying between them. CDR1 is GTSNPN, CDR2 SVGIG, per germline (reference sequence). This CDR3 has 13 residues. The complete variable domain, with remaining parts taken from reference TRBV30 and TRBJ2-7, reads SQTIHQWPATLVQPVGSPLSLECTVEGTSNPNLYWYRQAAGRGLQLLFYSVGIGQISSEVPQNLSASRPQDRQFILSSKKLLLSDSGFYLCASYPDTGSKQYFGPGTRLTVT.

This clone has just one count. This chain connects TRBV7-2 to TRBJ2-2; 9 bases fit TRBD2. The CDR3 is 16 residues long. Germline V lookup: CDR1 SGHTA, CDR2 FQGNSA. Losses at the gene ends were 2 bases for V and 6 bases for J; bases not matched to a gene: 7. The CDR3 sequence is CASSLIAGEFAGELFF. The CDR3 bases are TGTGCCAGCAGCTTAATAGCGGGAGAATTCGCCGGGGAGCTGTTTTTT.

The CDR3 DNA follows: TGCACCAGCAGCCAGACTAGGACTAGCGGGGGACTCAATGAGCAGTTCTTC. Translation: CTSSQTRTSGGLNEQFF. V gene TRBV1 combines with J gene TRBJ2-1; TRBD2 is taken as the D call from the table, unchecked against the DNA. TRBV1 is deemed a pseudogene. This CDR3 spans 17 amino acids.

J is TRBJ1-2 and V is TRBV3-1 (or the pseudogene TRBV3-2); the D gene is possibly TRBD1 (6 bases). The CDR3 loop spans 16 amino acids. V lost 0 bases to trimming and J lost 6 bases, with 17 bases between them. Looked up from germline, CDR1 is LGHDT and CDR2 is YNNKEL (reference sequence). The CDR3 region has the DNA TGTGCCAGCAGCCAAGAAGTTCAACGGCAGGGGAATGGCTACACCTTC. Translating it yields CASSQEVQRQGNGYTF.

The chain combines TRBV29-1 with TRBJ1-2; 11 positions match TRBD1. The CDR3 extends over 14 amino acids. Germline-derived CDR1 and CDR2 are SQVTM and ANQGSEA. V shed 7 bases, J shed 4 bases, and the junction held 8 bases outside the gene matches. The CDR3: CSAGDRGLVYGYTF. The CDR3 DNA follows: TGCAGCGCCGGGGACAGGGGGTTAGTCTATGGCTACACCTTC.

The chain has TRBV30 and TRBJ1-5; tentative D call: TRBD1 (6 bases). The CDR3 runs to 14 residues. Trimming left V 0 bases short and J 4 bases short, with 10 bases between. From germline, CDR1 is GTSNPN and CDR2 SVGIG (reference sequence). The CDR3 coding sequence is TGTGCCTGGAGTGTACCCCAGGGGAATCAGCCCCAGCATTTT. It specifies CAWSVPQGNQPQHF.

The chain is built from TRBV7-9 and TRBJ1-5, with D unclear. The CDR3 length is 16 residues. The germline gives CDR1 SEHNR, CDR2 FQNEAQ (reference sequence). V was trimmed by 0 bases and J by 4 bases, leaving 13 bases between them. Written as DNA, the CDR3 is TGTGCCAGCAGCTTAGCGGCAGGAGGAACTAATCAGCCCCAGCATTTT. Translation: CASSLAAGGTNQPQHF. Full variable domain (missing parts from reference TRBV7-9 and TRBJ1-5): DTGVSQNPRHKITKRGQNVTFRCDPISEHNRLYWYRQTLGQGPEFLTYFQNEAQLEKSRLLSDRFSAERPKGSFSTLEIQRTEQGDSAMYLCASSLAAGGTNQPQHFGDGTRLSIL.

This clone was recorded a few times. The chain employs TRBV7-9 and TRBJ2-2; D uncertain. Germline V lookup: CDR1 SEHNR, CDR2 FQNEAQ (reference sequence). V lost 5 bases and J 6 bases, leaving 7 bases between the germline ends. This CDR3 contains 12 residues. The CDR3, as DNA: TGTGCCAGCAGCCCGAGAGCCGGGGAGCTGTTTTTT. Residues: CASSPRAGELFF.

The chain carries TRBV5-6 and TRBJ1-1; D unresolved. Trimming took 4 bases from V and 1 from J, leaving 14 bases between them. Per the germline V gene, CDR1 is SGHDT and CDR2 is YYEEEE. CDR3 length: 15 residues. CDR3 protein: CASSRRAQTNTEAFF. The CDR3 DNA reads as TGTGCCAGCAGCCGGCGGGCACAGACGAACACTGAAGCTTTCTTT.

The chain has TRBV15 and TRBJ2-1, with D uncertain. Per the germline V gene, CDR1 is LNHNV and CDR2 is YYDKDF (reference sequence). V was shortened by 3 bases and J by 0 bases, with 6 bases between the two germline ends. The length of the CDR3 is 14 residues. The CDR3 DNA reads TGTGCCACCAGCAGGGCAAGCTCCTACAATGAGCAGTTCTTC. Translating gives CATSRASSYNEQFF.

This sequence joins TRBV18 and TRBJ1-3; 10 nucleotides match TRBD1. With 3 bases clipped from V and 4 bases from J, the junction kept 9 bases outside the gene matches. This CDR3 has 17 amino acids. Germline CDR1 is KGHSH and CDR2 is LQKENI. The CDR3 region is CASSPTGTGVSGNTIYF. In nucleotides, the CDR3 is TGTGCCAGCTCACCGACCGGGACAGGGGTCTCCGGAAACACCATATATTTT.

This sequence joins TRBV4-3 and TRBJ2-1, with TRBD2 matching 13 bases. Germline V gives CDR1 LGHNA, CDR2 YSLEER. Trimming took 4 bases from V and 9 from J; bases not matched to a gene: 9. The CDR3 has 16 amino acids. The CDR3 sequence is CASSPELAGGPSEQFF. In DNA form, the CDR3 reads TGCGCCAGCAGCCCAGAACTAGCGGGAGGGCCGAGTGAGCAGTTCTTC.

The CDR3 nucleotides read TGTGCCAGCATGGGGCAGTCCTACGAGCAGTACTTC. This gives the protein CASMGQSYEQYF. The chain couples TRBV2 to TRBJ2-7; D perhaps matches TRBD1 (5 bases). Germline V CDR1 and CDR2: SNHLY, FYNNEI. V was trimmed by 7 bases and J by 1 base, leaving 8 bases between them. The CDR3 is 12 amino acids. Looking up the rest from reference TRBV2 and TRBJ2-7 gives the full variable domain: EPEVTQTPSHQVTQMGQEVILRCVPISNHLYFYWYRQILGQKVEFLVSFYNNEISEKSEIFDDQFSVERPDGSNFTLKIRSTKLEDSAMYFCASMGQSYEQYFGPGTRLTVT.

CDR3 nucleotides: TGCGCCAGCAGCTTCCGACTAGCGGGAGGGAACAATGAGCAGTTCTTC. Translating gives CASSFRLAGGNNEQFF. The gene calls are TRBV5-1 and TRBJ2-1; 14 bases line up with TRBD2. From germline, CDR1 is SGHRS and CDR2 YFSETQ. Trimming at V came to 2 bases and at J to 5 bases, leaving 3 bases not matched to a gene. The CDR3 has 16 residues.

The chain links TRBV3-1 (or the pseudogene TRBV3-2) to TRBJ1-5; weak D call: TRBD1 (6 bases). Trimming pared 2 bases from V and 2 bases from J, leaving 13 bases between. Per germline, CDR1 LGHDT and CDR2 YNNKEL (reference sequence). The CDR3 is 16 residues long. The CDR3 spells CASSQSPRQGNQPQHF. CDR3 sequence (DNA): TGTGCCAGCAGCCAATCGCCGAGACAGGGCAATCAGCCCCAGCATTTT.

V is TRBV7-2 and J is TRBJ1-1, with D possibly TRBD1 on 5 matching bases. Germline V gene sequence: CDR1 SGHTA, CDR2 FQGNSA. The CDR3 runs 13 residues. Between the trimmed V and J ends, which lost 5 bases and 4 bases, there was a span of 11 bases. The CDR3, as DNA: TGTGCCAGCAGCGCAGTAGGGGCCACTGAAGCTTTCTTT. It translates to CASSAVGATEAFF.